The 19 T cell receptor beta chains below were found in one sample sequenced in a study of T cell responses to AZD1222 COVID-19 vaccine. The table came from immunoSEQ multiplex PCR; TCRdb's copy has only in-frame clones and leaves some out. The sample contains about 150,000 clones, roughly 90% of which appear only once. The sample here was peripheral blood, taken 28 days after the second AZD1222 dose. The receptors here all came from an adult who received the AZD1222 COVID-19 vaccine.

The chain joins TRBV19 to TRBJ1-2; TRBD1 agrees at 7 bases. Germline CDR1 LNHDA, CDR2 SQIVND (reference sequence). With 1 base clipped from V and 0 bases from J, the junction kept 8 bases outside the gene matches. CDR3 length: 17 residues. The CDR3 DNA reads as TGTGCCAGTAGTATAGGCCAGGGGACAGCGACTAACTATGGCTACACCTTC. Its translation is CASSIGQGTATNYGYTF.

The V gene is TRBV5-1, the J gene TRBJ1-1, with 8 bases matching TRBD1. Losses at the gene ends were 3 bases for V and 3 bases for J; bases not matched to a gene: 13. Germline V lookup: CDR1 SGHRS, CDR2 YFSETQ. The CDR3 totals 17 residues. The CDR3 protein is CASSSGQGGSRDTEAFF. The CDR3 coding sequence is TGCGCCAGCAGCTCAGGACAGGGAGGATCGCGGGACACTGAAGCTTTCTTT.

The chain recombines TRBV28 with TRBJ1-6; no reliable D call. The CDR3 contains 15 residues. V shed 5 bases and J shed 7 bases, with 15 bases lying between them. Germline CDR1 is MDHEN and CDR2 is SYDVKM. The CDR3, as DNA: TGTGCCAGCAGTCGCACCGGACCTGGGAATTCACCCCTCCACTTT. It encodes CASSRTGPGNSPLHF.

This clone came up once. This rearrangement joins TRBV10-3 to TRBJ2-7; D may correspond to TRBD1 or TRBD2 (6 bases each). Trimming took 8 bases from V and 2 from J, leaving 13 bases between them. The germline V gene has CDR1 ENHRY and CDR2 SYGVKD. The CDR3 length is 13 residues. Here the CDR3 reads CAIGGRGPYEQYF. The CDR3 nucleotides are TGTGCCATCGGGGGGCGGGGACCCTACGAGCAGTACTTC.

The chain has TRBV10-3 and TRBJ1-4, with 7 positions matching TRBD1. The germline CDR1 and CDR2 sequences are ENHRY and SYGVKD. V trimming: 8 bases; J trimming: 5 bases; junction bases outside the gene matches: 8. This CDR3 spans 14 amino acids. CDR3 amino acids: CAISRGQSNEKLFF. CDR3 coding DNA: TGTGCCATCTCTAGGGGACAGAGCAATGAAAAACTGTTTTTT.

CDR3: CASSVGGGIEYEQYF. The CDR3 region has the DNA TGTGCCAGCAGCGTAGGGGGCGGGATCGAGTACGAGCAGTACTTC. The gene calls are TRBV9 and TRBJ2-7; weak D call: TRBD2 (6 bases). Trimming removed 0 bases from V and 4 bases from J, with 14 bases in between. Germline V lookup: CDR1 SGDLS, CDR2 YYNGEE. The CDR3 spans 15 residues.

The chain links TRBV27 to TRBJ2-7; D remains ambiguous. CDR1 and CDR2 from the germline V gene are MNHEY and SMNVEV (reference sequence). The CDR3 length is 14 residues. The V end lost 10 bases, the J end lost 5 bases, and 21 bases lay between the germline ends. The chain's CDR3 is CATSLRQTSHEQYF. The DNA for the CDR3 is TGTGCCACCTCTCTCCGCCAGACTTCCCACGAGCAGTACTTC.

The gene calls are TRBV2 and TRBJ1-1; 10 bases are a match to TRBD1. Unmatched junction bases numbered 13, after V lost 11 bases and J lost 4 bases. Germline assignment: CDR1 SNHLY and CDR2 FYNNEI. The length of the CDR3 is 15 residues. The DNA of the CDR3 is TGTGCCTCTCTGGGGTCGGGGACAGGGGCCACTGAAGCTTTCTTT. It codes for CASLGSGTGATEAFF. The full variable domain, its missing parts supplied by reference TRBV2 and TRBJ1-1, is EPEVTQTPSHQVTQMGQEVILRCVPISNHLYFYWYRQILGQKVEFLVSFYNNEISEKSEIFDDQFSVERPDGSNFTLKIRSTKLEDSAMYFCASLGSGTGATEAFFGQGTRLTVV.

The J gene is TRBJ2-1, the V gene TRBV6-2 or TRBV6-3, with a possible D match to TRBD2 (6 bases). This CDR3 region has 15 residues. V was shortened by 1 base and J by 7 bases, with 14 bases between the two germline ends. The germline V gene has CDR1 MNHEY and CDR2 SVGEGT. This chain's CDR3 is CASSYYEGGGNEQFF. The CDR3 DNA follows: TGTGCCAGCAGTTACTACGAGGGAGGAGGGAATGAGCAGTTCTTC.

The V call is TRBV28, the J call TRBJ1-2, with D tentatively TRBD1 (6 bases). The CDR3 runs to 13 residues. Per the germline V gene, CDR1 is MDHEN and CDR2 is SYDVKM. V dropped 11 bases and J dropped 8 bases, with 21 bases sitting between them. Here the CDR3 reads CAATLTGLAGYTF. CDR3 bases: TGTGCCGCTACACTAACAGGGTTGGCAGGCTACACCTTC.

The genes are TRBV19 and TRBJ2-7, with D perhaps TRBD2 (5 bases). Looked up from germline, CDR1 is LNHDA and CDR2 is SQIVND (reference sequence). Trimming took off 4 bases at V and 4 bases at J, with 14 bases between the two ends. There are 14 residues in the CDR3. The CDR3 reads CASSTGLRTYEQYF. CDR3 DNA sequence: TGTGCCAGTAGTACCGGACTCAGAACTTACGAGCAGTACTTC.

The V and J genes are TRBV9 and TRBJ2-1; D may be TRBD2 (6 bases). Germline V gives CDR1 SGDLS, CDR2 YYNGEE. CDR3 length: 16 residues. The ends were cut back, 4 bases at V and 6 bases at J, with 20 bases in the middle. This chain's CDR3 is CASSPHGAGTLNEQFF. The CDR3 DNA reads TGTGCCAGCAGCCCCCACGGAGCGGGTACCCTCAATGAGCAGTTCTTC.

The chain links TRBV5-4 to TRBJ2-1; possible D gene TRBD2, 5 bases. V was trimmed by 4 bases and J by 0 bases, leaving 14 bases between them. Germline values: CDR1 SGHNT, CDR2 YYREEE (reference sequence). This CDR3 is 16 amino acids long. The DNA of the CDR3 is TGTGCCAGCAGCCTGCCGGGGTCCGTCTCCTACAATGAGCAGTTCTTC. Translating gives CASSLPGSVSYNEQFF.

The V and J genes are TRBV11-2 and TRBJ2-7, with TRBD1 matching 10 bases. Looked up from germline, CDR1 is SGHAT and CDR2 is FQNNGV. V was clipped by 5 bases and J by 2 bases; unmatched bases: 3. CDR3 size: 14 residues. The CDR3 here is CASSNGQGAYEQYF. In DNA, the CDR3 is TGTGCCAGCAGCAATGGACAGGGGGCCTACGAGCAGTACTTC.

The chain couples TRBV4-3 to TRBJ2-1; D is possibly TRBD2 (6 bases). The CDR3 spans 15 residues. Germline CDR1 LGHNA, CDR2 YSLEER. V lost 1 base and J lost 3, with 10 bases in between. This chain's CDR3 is CASSQALAHYNEQFF. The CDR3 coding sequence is TGCGCCAGCAGCCAAGCCCTAGCGCACTACAATGAGCAGTTCTTC.

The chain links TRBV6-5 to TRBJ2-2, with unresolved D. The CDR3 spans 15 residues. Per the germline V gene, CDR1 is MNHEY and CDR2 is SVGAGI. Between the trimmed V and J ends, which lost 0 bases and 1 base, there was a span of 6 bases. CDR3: CASSYSNGNTGELFF. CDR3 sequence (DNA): TGTGCCAGCAGTTACTCAAACGGGAACACCGGGGAGCTGTTTTTT.

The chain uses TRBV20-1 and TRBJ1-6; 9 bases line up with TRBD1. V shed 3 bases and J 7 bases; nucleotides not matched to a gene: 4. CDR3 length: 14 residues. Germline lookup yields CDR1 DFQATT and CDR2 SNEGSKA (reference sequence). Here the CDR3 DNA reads TGCAGTGCTAGTAGGGACAGGGTGAATTCACCCCTCCACTTT. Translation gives CSASRDRVNSPLHF.

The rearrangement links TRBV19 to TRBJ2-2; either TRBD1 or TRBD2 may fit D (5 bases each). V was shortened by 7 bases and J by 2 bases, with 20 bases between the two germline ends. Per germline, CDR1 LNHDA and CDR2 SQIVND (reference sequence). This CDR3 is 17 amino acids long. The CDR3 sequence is CASTPFRGVLNTGELFF. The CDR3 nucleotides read TGTGCCAGTACCCCTTTTCGAGGGGTACTTAACACCGGGGAGCTGTTTTTT. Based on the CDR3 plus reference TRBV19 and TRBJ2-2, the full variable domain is DGGITQSPKYLFRKEGQNVTLSCEQNLNHDAMYWYRQDPGQGLRLIYYSQIVNDFQKGDIAEGYSVSREKKESFPLTVTSAQKNPTAFYLCASTPFRGVLNTGELFFGEGSRLTVL.

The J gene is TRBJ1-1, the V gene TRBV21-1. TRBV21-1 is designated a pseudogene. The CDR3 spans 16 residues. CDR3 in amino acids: CASRFNLDGLGPEAFF. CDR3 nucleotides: TGTGCCAGCAGATTTAACCTCGATGGCCTGGGTCCTGAAGCTTTCTTT.